The next 28 T cell receptor beta chains were all read from a single sample in a study of early T cells in non-severe SARS-CoV-2 infection. TCRdb reprocessed the 5' RACE reads via MiXCR and lists one record per CDR3 protein. The sample has approximately 90,000 distinct CDR3 sequences, approximately 12% seen once. The sequenced sample was whole blood, obtained at baseline. These receptors were collected from an adult who was a healthcare worker with PCR-confirmed SARS-CoV-2 infection or an uninfected control (not recorded which).

This chain uses TRBV10-3 with TRBJ2-1, with 8 bases identical to TRBD1. The CDR3 length is 15 residues. The V gene end was trimmed by 7 bases and the J gene end by 4 bases; junction bases not matched to a gene: 9. Germline assignment: CDR1 ENHRY and CDR2 SYGVKD. In DNA, the CDR3 is TGTGCCATCATGGAGGCAGGGGGCCGTTACAATGAGCAGTTCTTC. Translating it yields CAIMEAGGRYNEQFF.

This clonotype has more than one count but fewer than ten. V and J are TRBV5-4 and TRBJ2-7; 7 bases are shared with TRBD1. The CDR3 consists of 15 residues. The V segment lost 4 bases and the J segment 1 base; nucleotides outside the gene matches: 8. Germline assignment: CDR1 SGHNT and CDR2 YYREEE (reference sequence). CDR3 sequence (DNA): TGTGCCAGCAGCCCGGGACAGCTATTATCCTACGAGCAGTACTTC. Amino acid sequence: CASSPGQLLSYEQYF.

V gene TRBV18 combines with J gene TRBJ2-5; a weak D match, TRBD1 (6 bases). Germline-derived CDR1 and CDR2 are KGHSH and LQKENI. V shed 4 bases and J shed 2 bases, with 11 bases lying between them. This CDR3 has 14 amino acids. CDR3 sequence (DNA): TGTGCCAGCTCACTGGACAGAGATCAAGAGACCCAGTACTTC. This gives the protein CASSLDRDQETQYF. Drawing the rest from reference TRBV18 and TRBJ2-5, the complete variable domain is NAGVMQNPRHLVRRRGQEARLRCSPMKGHSHVYWYRQLPEEGLKFMVYLQKENIIDESGMPKERFSAEFPKEGPSILRIQQVVRGDSAAYFCASSLDRDQETQYFGPGTRLLVL.

This clonotype was detected a few times. The CDR3: CSSWALAGGNEQFF. The CDR3 DNA sequence: TGCAGCTCATGGGCACTAGCGGGGGGAAATGAGCAGTTCTTC. The V gene is TRBV29-1, the J gene TRBJ2-1, with TRBD2 identical over 12 bases. The germline V gene has CDR1 SQVTM and CDR2 ANQGSEA. The CDR3 length is 14 residues. Unmatched junction bases numbered 9, after V lost 8 bases and J lost 7 bases.

The chain uses TRBV10-2 and TRBJ2-2; 10 bases fit TRBD2. V shed 7 bases and J 2 bases; nucleotides not matched to a gene: 4. The CDR3 runs 15 residues. Germline CDR1 and CDR2: WSHSY and SAAADI. CDR3 loop: CASNLAGANTGELFF. CDR3 coding DNA: TGCGCCAGCAATCTAGCGGGGGCTAACACCGGGGAGCTGTTTTTT.

This clonotype has only a few counts. The chain recombines TRBV5-1 with TRBJ2-1; D gene ambiguous. The germline V and J ends were trimmed by 9 bases and 1 base, with 17 bases remaining between them. CDR1 is SGHRS, CDR2 YFSETQ, per germline. This CDR3 is 15 amino acids long. The CDR3 DNA sequence: TGCGCCACCGCGAGTACGGCCAGGTCCTACAATGAGCAGTTCTTC. Amino acid sequence: CATASTARSYNEQFF.

There are a few counts of this clonotype. The rearrangement links TRBV7-8 to TRBJ2-4, with 7 bases that match TRBD1. The junction had 16 bases not matched to a gene; V was cut back by 2 bases and J by 0 bases. The length of the CDR3 is 20 residues. In germline, CDR1 is SGHVS, CDR2 FQNEAQ. In DNA form, the CDR3 reads TGTGCCAGCAGCTTACAGGGGCGACGGACAGGAGCCCTAGCCAAAAACATTCAGTACTTC. Its translation is CASSLQGRRTGALAKNIQYF.

This clonotype turned up a few times. The chain is built from TRBV4-1 and TRBJ2-7; 9 nucleotides match TRBD2. V lost 4 bases and J lost 3; bases outside the gene matches: 13. Germline CDR1 is MGHRA and CDR2 is YSYEKL. This CDR3 comprises 17 residues. The DNA of the CDR3 is TGCGCCAGCAGCCGGGAGGAAGGTAGCGGGAGACGCTACGAGCAGTACTTC. Its translation: CASSREEGSGRRYEQYF.

This clonotype showed up many times. V usage is TRBV4-2 and J usage is TRBJ2-2, with 10 bases matching TRBD2. J was trimmed by 6 bases and V by 0 bases; bases with no gene match: 7. Germline assignment: CDR1 LGHNA and CDR2 YNFKEQ. The CDR3 has 17 residues. Here the CDR3 DNA reads TGTGCCAGCAGCCAAGATACCAGCGGGGGGGCCGCCGGGGAGCTGTTTTTT. Its protein product is CASSQDTSGGAAGELFF.

This clonotype was picked up many times. This sequence joins TRBV6-5 and TRBJ2-7, with D tentatively TRBD1 (6 bases). The CDR3 loop spans 15 amino acids. Germline CDR1 MNHEY, CDR2 SVGAGI. V dropped 0 bases and J dropped 0 bases, with 9 bases sitting between them. This chain's CDR3 is CASSYSDSDSYEQYF. CDR3 coding DNA: TGTGCCAGCAGTTACTCGGACAGTGACTCCTACGAGCAGTACTTC.

In this sample, this clonotype turned up many times. The chain employs TRBV7-9 and TRBJ2-3; D unresolved. CDR3 length: 14 residues. The germline V gene has CDR1 SEHNR and CDR2 FQNEAQ (reference sequence). Trimming removed 5 bases at V and 1 base at J, with 10 bases between. CDR3: CASSTDGGTDTQYF. CDR3 in DNA: TGTGCCAGCAGCACGGACGGAGGCACAGATACGCAGTATTTT. Looking up the rest from reference TRBV7-9 and TRBJ2-3 gives the full variable domain: DTGVSQNPRHKITKRGQNVTFRCDPISEHNRLYWYRQTLGQGPEFLTYFQNEAQLEKSRLLSDRFSAERPKGSFSTLEIQRTEQGDSAMYLCASSTDGGTDTQYFGPGTRLTVL.

This clonotype was counted many times. V gene TRBV6-6 combines with J gene TRBJ2-5; D not certain. Trimming cost V 2 bases and J 4 bases, with 5 bases left between them. The germline gives CDR1 MNHNY, CDR2 SVGAGI (reference sequence). The CDR3 length is 12 residues. CDR3 amino acids: CASSYRVETQYF. DNA of the CDR3: TGTGCCAGCAGTTACAGGGTAGAGACCCAGTACTTC.

This clonotype was found many times. The chain carries TRBV6-1 and TRBJ1-5; D is undetermined. The CDR3 contains 15 residues. The V end lost 4 bases, the J end lost 4 bases, and 14 bases lay between the germline ends. Germline V gene lookup returns CDR1 MNHNS and CDR2 SASEGT. CDR3 loop: CASSARLSANQPQHF. CDR3 sequence (DNA): TGTGCCAGCAGTGCAAGACTGAGTGCTAATCAGCCCCAGCATTTT.

This clonotype was picked up many times. The gene calls are TRBV5-8 and TRBJ1-1, with D hard to call. V was clipped by 4 bases and J by 6 bases, with 19 bases between them. The CDR3 extends over 15 amino acids. CDR1 is SGHTS and CDR2 is YDEGEE in the germline V gene. The CDR3 coding sequence is TGTGCCAGCAGCGGGGAGTTGGGTGTGATCGCTGAAGCTTTCTTT. Protein product: CASSGELGVIAEAFF.

This clonotype has just a few counts. The chain uses TRBV20-1 and TRBJ2-1; D is unresolved. The ends were cut back, 3 bases at V and 4 bases at J, with 13 bases in the middle. CDR3 length: 14 residues. From germline, CDR1 is DFQATT and CDR2 SNEGSKA (reference sequence). CDR3 nucleotides: TGCAGTGCTAGGCCCCCCCCACATTACAATGAGCAGTTCTTC. It translates to CSARPPPHYNEQFF.

This clonotype was picked up a small number of times. The V and J genes are TRBV20-1 and TRBJ2-1; 11 bases line up with TRBD2. The germline V gene encodes CDR1 DFQATT and CDR2 SNEGSKA (reference sequence). This CDR3 region has 17 residues. V was pared by 4 bases and J by 2 bases, with 10 bases of the junction left unmatched. The CDR3 sequence is CSAKELAGEFPYNEQFF. The CDR3 DNA follows: TGCAGTGCTAAGGAACTAGCGGGAGAATTCCCCTACAATGAGCAGTTCTTC.

The rearrangement uses TRBV27 and TRBJ2-7; 7 bases agree with TRBD1. Trimming cost V 6 bases and J 6 bases; bases outside gene matches: 11. Per the germline V gene, CDR1 is MNHEY and CDR2 is SMNVEV (reference sequence). CDR3 length: 14 residues. CDR3 in DNA: TGTGCCAGCAGACGAGCACTCGGACAGGTCGAGCAGTACTTC. Its protein product is CASRRALGQVEQYF.

This clonotype was observed a handful of times. This chain links TRBV6-5 with TRBJ1-2; D remains unclear. Trimming stripped 0 bases from V and 4 bases from J, with 6 bases between. Germline lookup yields CDR1 MNHEY and CDR2 SVGAGI. The CDR3 is 13 residues long. CDR3 loop: CASSYSSIYGYTF. CDR3 in DNA: TGTGCCAGCAGTTACTCGAGCATCTATGGCTACACCTTC.

This clonotype was counted between two and nine times. The chain is built from TRBV28 and TRBJ1-1; tentatively, D is TRBD1 (5 bases). This CDR3 is 13 amino acids long. Trimming took 7 bases from V and 11 from J, leaving 20 bases between them. Germline V gives CDR1 MDHEN, CDR2 SYDVKM. The CDR3 DNA reads as TGTGCCAGCACCAGATGGGGCATCGGTAGTGCTTTCTTT. Amino acids: CASTRWGIGSAFF.

This clonotype appeared a few times. This chain links TRBV5-5 with TRBJ2-5; D gene ambiguous. This CDR3 is 15 amino acids long. The germline V gene encodes CDR1 SGHKS and CDR2 YYEKEE (reference sequence). V was trimmed by 4 bases and J by 4 bases, leaving 17 bases between them. CDR3 amino acids: CASSLAPLGIETQYF. In nucleotides, the CDR3 is TGTGCCAGCAGCCTTGCCCCTCTTGGGATAGAGACCCAGTACTTC.

This clonotype was found many times. This chain uses TRBV19 with TRBJ1-5; D ambiguous. This CDR3 is built from 14 residues. Trimming took 4 bases from V and 0 from J, leaving 7 bases between them. The V gene's germline CDR1 is LNHDA and CDR2 SQIVND (reference sequence). CDR3: CASSRGYSNQPQHF. In DNA form, the CDR3 reads TGTGCCAGTAGTAGGGGTTATAGCAATCAGCCCCAGCATTTT.

V and J are TRBV30 and TRBJ2-1, with 9 nucleotides matching TRBD2. J gave up 8 bases and V 1 base, and 3 bases lay outside the gene matches. This CDR3 is built from 13 residues. Germline CDR1 is GTSNPN and CDR2 is SVGIG (reference sequence). This CDR3 reads CAWSELAGDEQFF. The CDR3 DNA is TGTGCCTGGAGTGAACTAGCGGGCGATGAGCAGTTCTTC.

This clonotype appeared once. One end of the junction fails to match germline, which may point to a read error. The rearrangement links TRBV10-3 to TRBJ2-3, with TRBD2 matching over 10 bases. This CDR3 comprises 15 residues. Germline values: CDR1 ENHRY, CDR2 SYGVKD. This CDR3 is CAITGSGGAADTQYF. Written as DNA, the CDR3 is TGTGCTATCACCGGGAGCGGGGGGGCAGCAGATACGCAGTATTTT.

This clonotype occurred many times. This rearrangement joins TRBV29-1 to TRBJ1-1, with 7 bases lining up with TRBD1. CDR1 is SQVTM, CDR2 ANQGSEA, per germline. Germline trimming cut 2 bases from V and 5 bases from J; bases unmatched to any gene: 2. The CDR3 loop spans 12 amino acids. CDR3 nucleotide sequence: TGCAGCGTTGAACAGGGGGGGACTGAAGCTTTCTTT. Translated: CSVEQGGTEAFF.

The rearrangement joins TRBV29-1 to TRBJ2-3, with D possibly TRBD2 on 5 matching bases. Trimming removed 7 bases from V and 0 bases from J, with 17 bases in between. CDR1 and CDR2 from the germline V gene are SQVTM and ANQGSEA. This CDR3 is 15 amino acids long. This chain's CDR3 is CSARRRYGSTDTQYF. The CDR3 nucleotides are TGCAGCGCAAGACGGAGGTACGGAAGCACAGATACGCAGTATTTT.

This clonotype was observed at least ten times. The chain employs TRBV7-8 and TRBJ2-7; 12 nucleotides align to TRBD2. The CDR3 is 17 amino acids. V gave up 5 bases and J gave up 0 bases; unmatched junction bases: 8. Looked up from germline, CDR1 is SGHVS and CDR2 is FQNEAQ. The CDR3 loop reads CASSPGLAGLSSYEQYF. CDR3 in DNA: TGTGCCAGCAGCCCGGGACTAGCGGGCCTTTCCTCCTACGAGCAGTACTTC.

This clonotype was seen repeatedly, ten times or more. This chain uses TRBV29-1 with TRBJ2-3, with D possibly TRBD1 on 5 matching bases. Per the germline V gene, CDR1 is SQVTM and CDR2 is ANQGSEA. Trimming took off 3 bases at V and 0 bases at J, with 13 bases between the two ends. CDR3 length equals 15 residues. The CDR3 DNA reads TGCAGCGTTGACCTCAGGGCGTTTAGCACAGATACGCAGTATTTT. Translation: CSVDLRAFSTDTQYF.

V and J are TRBV20-1 and TRBJ2-1, with 9 bases that match TRBD2. The J segment lost 2 bases and the V segment lost 6 bases, leaving 2 bases of the junction unmatched. There are 13 residues in the CDR3. Germline CDR1 and CDR2: DFQATT and SNEGSKA (reference sequence). CDR3 in amino acids: CSARGGAYNEQFF. The CDR3 coding sequence is TGCAGTGCGCGGGGGGGCGCCTACAATGAGCAGTTCTTC.